This entry concerns a single T cell receptor (beta chain). In Seattle, patients joined the study during active infection and were tracked longitudinally. The source of the sample is a study of blood T cell repertoires in COVID-19. Overall study: Both acute and convalescent COVID-19 samples were obtained from the United States, Italy and Spain. T cells, B-cell-depleted T cells, or PBMCs provided the cDNA or gDNA that served as material.

Assay used: immunoSEQ multiplex PCR; TCRdb lists only in-frame clones, some missing. This sample carries approximately 160,000 clones, around 87% of them seen once, and the ten largest clones take roughly 0.57%. This clonotype was sampled from a man between 60 and 70 years old with COVID-19, enrolled during active disease. Sample: peripheral blood.

This CDR3 reads CASSLVVGGTTDTQYF. For the CDR3, the DNA is TGTGCCAGCAGCTTAGTGGTGGGGGGTACCACAGATACGCAGTATTTT. V gene TRBV7-8 combines with J gene TRBJ2-3, with D possibly matching TRBD2 (6 bases). Germline CDR1 and CDR2: SGHVS and FQNEAQ. CDR3 length: 16 residues. Deletions cut 1 base from V and 2 bases from J, with 13 bases between.